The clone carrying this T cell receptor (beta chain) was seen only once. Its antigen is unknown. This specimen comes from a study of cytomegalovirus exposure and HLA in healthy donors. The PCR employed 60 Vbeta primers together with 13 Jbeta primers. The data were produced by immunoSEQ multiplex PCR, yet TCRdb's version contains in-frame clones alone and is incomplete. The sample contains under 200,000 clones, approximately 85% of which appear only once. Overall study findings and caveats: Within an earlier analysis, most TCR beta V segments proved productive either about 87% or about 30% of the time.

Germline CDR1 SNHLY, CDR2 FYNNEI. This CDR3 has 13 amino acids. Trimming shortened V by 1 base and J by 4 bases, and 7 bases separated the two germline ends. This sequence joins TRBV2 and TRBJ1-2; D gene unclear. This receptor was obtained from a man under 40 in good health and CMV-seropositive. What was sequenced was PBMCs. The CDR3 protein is CASSEEGSYGYTF. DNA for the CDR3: TGTGCCAGCAGTGAAGAAGGGAGCTATGGCTACACCTTC.